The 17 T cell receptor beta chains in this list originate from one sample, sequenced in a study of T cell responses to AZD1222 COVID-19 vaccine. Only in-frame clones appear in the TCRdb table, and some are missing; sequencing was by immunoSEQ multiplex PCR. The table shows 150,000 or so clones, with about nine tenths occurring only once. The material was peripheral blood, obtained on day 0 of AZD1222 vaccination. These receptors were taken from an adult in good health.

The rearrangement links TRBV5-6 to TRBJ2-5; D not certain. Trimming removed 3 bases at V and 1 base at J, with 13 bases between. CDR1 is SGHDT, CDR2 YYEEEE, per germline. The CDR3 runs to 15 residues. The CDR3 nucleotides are TGTGCCAGCAGCTCTCAGACAAGGGCCCAAGAGACCCAGTACTTC. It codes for CASSSQTRAQETQYF.

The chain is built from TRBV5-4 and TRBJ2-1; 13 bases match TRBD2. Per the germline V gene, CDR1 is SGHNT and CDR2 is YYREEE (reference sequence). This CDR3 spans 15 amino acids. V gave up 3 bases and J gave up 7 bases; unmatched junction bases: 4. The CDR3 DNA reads TGTGCCAGCAGCTGGGGACTAGCGGGGAGGAATGAGCAGTTCTTC. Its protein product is CASSWGLAGRNEQFF.

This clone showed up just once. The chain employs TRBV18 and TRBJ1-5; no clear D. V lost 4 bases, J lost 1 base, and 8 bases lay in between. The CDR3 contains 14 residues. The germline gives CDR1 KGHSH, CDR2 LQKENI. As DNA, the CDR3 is TGTGCCAGCTCACAGGGCGAGAGCAATCAGCCCCAGCATTTT. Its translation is CASSQGESNQPQHF.

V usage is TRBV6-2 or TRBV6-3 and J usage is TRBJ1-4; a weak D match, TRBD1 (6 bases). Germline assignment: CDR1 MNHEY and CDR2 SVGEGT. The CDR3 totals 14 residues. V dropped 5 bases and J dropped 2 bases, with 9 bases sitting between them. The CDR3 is CASSTQGTNEKLFF. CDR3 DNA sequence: TGTGCCAGCAGTACCCAGGGGACTAATGAAAAACTGTTTTTT.

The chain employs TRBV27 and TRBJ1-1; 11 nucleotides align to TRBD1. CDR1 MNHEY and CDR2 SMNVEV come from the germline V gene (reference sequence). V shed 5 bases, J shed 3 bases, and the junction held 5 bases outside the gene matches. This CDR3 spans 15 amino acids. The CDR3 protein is CASSRGTGGDTEAFF. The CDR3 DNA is TGTGCCAGCAGTCGCGGGACAGGGGGGGACACTGAAGCTTTCTTT.

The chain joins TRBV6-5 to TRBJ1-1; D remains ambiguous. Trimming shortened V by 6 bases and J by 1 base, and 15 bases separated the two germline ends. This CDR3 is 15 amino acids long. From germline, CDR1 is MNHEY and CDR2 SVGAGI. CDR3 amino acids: CASSIEQRQNTEAFF. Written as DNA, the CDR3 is TGTGCCAGCAGCATAGAACAGAGACAGAACACTGAAGCTTTCTTT.

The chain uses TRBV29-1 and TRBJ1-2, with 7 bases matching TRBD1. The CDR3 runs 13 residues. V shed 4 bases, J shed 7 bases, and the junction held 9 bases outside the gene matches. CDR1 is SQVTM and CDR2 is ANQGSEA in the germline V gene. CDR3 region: CSVVEQGNFGYTF. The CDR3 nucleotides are TGCAGCGTTGTGGAACAGGGGAATTTTGGCTACACCTTC.

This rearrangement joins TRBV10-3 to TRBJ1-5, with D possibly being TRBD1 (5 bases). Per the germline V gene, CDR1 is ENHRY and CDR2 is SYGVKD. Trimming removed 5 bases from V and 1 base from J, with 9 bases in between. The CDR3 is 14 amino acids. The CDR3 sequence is CAISRQQSNQPQHF. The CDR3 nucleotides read TGTGCCATCAGTCGACAGCAAAGCAATCAGCCCCAGCATTTT.

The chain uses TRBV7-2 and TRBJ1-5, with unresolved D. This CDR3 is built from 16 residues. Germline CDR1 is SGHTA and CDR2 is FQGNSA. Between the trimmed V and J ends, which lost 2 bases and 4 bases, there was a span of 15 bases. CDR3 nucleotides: TGTGCCAGCAGCTTAAGGGCAAAAGCCCAAAATCAGCCCCAGCATTTT. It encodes CASSLRAKAQNQPQHF.

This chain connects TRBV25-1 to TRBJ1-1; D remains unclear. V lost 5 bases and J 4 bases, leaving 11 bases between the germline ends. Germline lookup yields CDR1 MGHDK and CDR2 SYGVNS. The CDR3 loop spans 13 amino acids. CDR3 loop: CASSRLGVTEAFF. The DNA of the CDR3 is TGTGCCAGCAGTCGATTAGGTGTCACTGAAGCTTTCTTT. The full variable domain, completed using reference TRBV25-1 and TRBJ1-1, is EADIYQTPRYLVIGTGKKITLECSQTMGHDKMYWYQQDPGMELHLIHYSYGVNSTEKGDLSSESTVSRIRTEHFPLTLESARPSHTSQYLCASSRLGVTEAFFGQGTRLTVV.

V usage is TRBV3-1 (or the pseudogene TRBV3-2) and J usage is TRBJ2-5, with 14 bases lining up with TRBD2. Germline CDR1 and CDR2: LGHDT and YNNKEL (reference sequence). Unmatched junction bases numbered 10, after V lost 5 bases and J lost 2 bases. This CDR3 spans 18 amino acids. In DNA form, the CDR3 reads TGTGCCAGCAGCGACCGACTAGCGGGGGGGAGGTATCAAGAGACCCAGTACTTC. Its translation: CASSDRLAGGRYQETQYF.

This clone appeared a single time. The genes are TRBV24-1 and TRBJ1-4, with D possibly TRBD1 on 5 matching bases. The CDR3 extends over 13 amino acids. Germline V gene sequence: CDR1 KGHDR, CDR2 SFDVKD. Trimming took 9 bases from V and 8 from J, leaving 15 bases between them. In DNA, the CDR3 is TGTGCCACCTCAACCGGGACGAACGAAAAACTGTTTTTT. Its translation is CATSTGTNEKLFF.

CDR3 nucleotides: TGCGCCAGCAGCGTGGGACAGAGCTCTGGGGCCAACGTCCTGACTTTC. Translating it yields CASSVGQSSGANVLTF. The rearrangement links TRBV5-1 to TRBJ2-6; 7 bases are shared with TRBD1. This CDR3 region has 16 residues. Germline CDR1 SGHRS, CDR2 YFSETQ. V gave up 4 bases and J gave up 0 bases; unmatched junction bases: 4.

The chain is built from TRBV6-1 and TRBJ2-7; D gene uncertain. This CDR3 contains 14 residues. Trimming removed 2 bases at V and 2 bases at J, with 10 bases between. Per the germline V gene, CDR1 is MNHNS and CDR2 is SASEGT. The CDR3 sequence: CASSEYELTYEQYF. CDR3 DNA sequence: TGTGCCAGCAGTGAATATGAACTGACCTACGAGCAGTACTTC.

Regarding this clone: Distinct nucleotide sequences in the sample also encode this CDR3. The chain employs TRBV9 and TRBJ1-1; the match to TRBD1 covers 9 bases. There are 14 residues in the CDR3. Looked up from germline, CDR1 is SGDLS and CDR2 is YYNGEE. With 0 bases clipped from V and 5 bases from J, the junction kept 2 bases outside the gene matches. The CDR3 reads CASSVDRGRTEAFF. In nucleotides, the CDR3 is TGTGCCAGCAGCGTAGACAGGGGGCGGACTGAAGCTTTCTTT.

The DNA of the CDR3 is TGTGCCAGCAGCGTAGAGAGACTTCGGGGCGAGCAGTACTTC. Protein: CASSVERLRGEQYF. The J gene is TRBJ2-7, the V gene TRBV9, with D possibly being TRBD2 (5 bases). This CDR3 is built from 14 residues. V dropped 0 bases and J dropped 6 bases, with 13 bases sitting between them. Germline-derived CDR1 and CDR2 are SGDLS and YYNGEE.

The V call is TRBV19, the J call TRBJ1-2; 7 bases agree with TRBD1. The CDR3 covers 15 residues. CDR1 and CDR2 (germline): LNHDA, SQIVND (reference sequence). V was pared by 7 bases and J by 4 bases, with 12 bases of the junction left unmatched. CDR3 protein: CASMERGLSIYGYTF. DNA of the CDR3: TGTGCCAGTATGGAAAGGGGGCTCTCCATCTATGGCTACACCTTC.